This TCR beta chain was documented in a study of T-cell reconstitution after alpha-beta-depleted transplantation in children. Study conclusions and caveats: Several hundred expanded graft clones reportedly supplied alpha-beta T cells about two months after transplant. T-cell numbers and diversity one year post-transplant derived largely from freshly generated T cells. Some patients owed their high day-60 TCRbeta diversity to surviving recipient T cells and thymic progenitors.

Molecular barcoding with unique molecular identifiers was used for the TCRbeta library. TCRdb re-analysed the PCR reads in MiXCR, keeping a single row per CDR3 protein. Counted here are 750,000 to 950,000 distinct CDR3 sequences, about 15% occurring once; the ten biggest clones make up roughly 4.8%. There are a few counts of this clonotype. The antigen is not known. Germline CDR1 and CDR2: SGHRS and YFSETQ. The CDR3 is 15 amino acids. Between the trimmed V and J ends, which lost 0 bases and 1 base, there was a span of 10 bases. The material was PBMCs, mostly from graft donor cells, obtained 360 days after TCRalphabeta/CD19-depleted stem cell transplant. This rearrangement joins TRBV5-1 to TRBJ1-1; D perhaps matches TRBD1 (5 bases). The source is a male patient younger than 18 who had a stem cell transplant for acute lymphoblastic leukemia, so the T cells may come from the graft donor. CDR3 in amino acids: CASSLGPTENTEAFF. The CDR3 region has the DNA TGCGCCAGCAGCTTGGGGCCGACAGAGAACACTGAAGCTTTCTTT.